This T cell receptor (beta chain) is drawn from a study of control samples from healthy donors and cancer patients. The CDR3 runs 14 residues. Between the trimmed V and J ends, which lost 5 bases and 5 bases, there was a span of 12 bases. Per germline, CDR1 LNHDA and CDR2 SQIVND (reference sequence). Only in-frame clones appear in the TCRdb table, and some are missing; sequencing was by immunoSEQ multiplex PCR. The table has 65,000 to 80,000 clones, 89% seen once. This TCR derives from a woman in her forties or fifties with colorectal cancer. The chain joins TRBV19 to TRBJ1-4; D perhaps matches TRBD1 (5 bases). The sample was PBMCs. The CDR3 reads CASSPGVGNEKLFF. In DNA, the CDR3 is TGTGCCAGTAGTCCGGGGGTCGGGAATGAAAAACTGTTTTTT.